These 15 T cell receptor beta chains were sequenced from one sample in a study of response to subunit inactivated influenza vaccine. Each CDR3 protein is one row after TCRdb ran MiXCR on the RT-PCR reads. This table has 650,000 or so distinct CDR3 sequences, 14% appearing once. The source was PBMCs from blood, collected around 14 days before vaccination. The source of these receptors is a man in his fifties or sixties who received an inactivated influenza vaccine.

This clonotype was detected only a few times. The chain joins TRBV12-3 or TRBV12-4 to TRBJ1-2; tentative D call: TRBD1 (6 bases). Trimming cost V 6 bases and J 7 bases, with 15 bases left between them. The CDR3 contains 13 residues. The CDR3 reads CASSRGEQGGYTF. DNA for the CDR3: TGTGCCAGCAGCAGGGGAGAACAGGGTGGCTACACCTTC.

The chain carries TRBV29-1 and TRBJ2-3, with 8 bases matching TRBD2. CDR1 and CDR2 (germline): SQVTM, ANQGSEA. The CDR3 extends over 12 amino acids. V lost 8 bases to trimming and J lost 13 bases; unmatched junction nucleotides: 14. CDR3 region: CSFKTQRGQEYF. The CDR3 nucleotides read TGCAGCTTTAAAACACAGCGGGGGCAGGAGTATTTT.

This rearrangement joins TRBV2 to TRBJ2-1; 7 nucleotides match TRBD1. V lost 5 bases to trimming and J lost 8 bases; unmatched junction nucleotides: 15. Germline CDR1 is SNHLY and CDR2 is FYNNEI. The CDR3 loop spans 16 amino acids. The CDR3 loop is CASSLQGQNTVDEQFF. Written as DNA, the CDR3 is TGTGCCAGCAGTCTTCAGGGACAGAATACCGTGGATGAGCAGTTCTTC.

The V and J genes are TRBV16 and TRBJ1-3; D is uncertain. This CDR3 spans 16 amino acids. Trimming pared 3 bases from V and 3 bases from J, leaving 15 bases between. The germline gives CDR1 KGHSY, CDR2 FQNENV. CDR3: CASSQMRLADGNTIYF. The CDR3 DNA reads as TGTGCCAGCAGCCAGATGAGGTTGGCGGATGGAAACACCATATATTTT. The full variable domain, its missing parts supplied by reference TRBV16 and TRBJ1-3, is GEEVAQTPKHLVRGEGQKAKLYCAPIKGHSYVFWYQQVLKNEFKFLISFQNENVFDETGMPKERFSAKCLPNSPCSLEIQATKLEDSAVYFCASSQMRLADGNTIYFGEGSWLTVV.

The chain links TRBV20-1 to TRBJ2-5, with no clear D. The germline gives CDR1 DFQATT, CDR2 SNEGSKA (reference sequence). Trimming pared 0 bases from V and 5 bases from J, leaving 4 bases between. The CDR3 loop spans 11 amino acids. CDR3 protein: CSARDKETQYF. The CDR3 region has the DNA TGCAGTGCTAGAGATAAGGAGACCCAGTACTTC.

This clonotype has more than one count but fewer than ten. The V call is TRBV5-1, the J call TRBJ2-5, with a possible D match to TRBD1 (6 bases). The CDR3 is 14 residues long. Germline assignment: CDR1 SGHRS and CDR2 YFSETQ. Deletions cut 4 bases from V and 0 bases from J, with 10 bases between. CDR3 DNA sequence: TGCGCCAGCAGCCATACAGGGTACCAAGAGACCCAGTACTTC. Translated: CASSHTGYQETQYF.

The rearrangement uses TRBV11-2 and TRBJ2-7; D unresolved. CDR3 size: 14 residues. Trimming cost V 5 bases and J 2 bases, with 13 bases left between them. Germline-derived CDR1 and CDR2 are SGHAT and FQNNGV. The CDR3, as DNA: TGTGCCAGCAGCCCCCGTTCTTATCCCTACGAGCAGTACTTC. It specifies CASSPRSYPYEQYF.

The CDR3 protein is CASSFGMEQYF. The CDR3 nucleotides are TGCGCCAGCAGCTTTGGTATGGAGCAGTACTTC. This chain connects TRBV5-1 to TRBJ2-7; the D is unclear. V was pared by 2 bases and J by 7 bases, with 7 bases between. The CDR3 is 11 residues long. CDR1 and CDR2 from the germline V gene are SGHRS and YFSETQ. Full variable domain (remainder filled in from reference TRBV5-1 and TRBJ2-7): KAGVTQTPRYLIKTRGQQVTLSCSPISGHRSVSWYQQTPGQGLQFLFEYFSETQRNKGNFPGRFSGRQFSNSRSEMNVSTLELGDSALYLCASSFGMEQYFGPGTRLTVT.

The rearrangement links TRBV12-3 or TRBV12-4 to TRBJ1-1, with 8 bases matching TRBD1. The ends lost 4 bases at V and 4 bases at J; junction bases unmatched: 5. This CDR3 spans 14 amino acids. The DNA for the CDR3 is TGTGCCAGCAGTTCCACAGGGGGAGGCACTGAAGCTTTCTTT. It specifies CASSSTGGGTEAFF.

CDR3 loop: CASSLLGVDEQFF. In nucleotides, the CDR3 is TGTGCCAGCAGTTTGTTGGGGGTGGATGAGCAGTTCTTC. The V gene is TRBV27, the J gene TRBJ2-1; D may match TRBD1 or TRBD2 (5 bases each). CDR3 length: 13 residues. CDR1 MNHEY and CDR2 SMNVEV come from the germline V gene (reference sequence). Trimming shortened V by 3 bases and J by 8 bases, and 11 bases separated the two germline ends.

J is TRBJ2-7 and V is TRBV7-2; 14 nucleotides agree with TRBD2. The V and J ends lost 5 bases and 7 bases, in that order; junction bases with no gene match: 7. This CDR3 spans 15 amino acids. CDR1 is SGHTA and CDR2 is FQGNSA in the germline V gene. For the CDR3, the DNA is TGTGCCAGCAGCACCGGACTAGCGGGAGGTCGGGAGCAGTACTTC. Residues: CASSTGLAGGREQYF.

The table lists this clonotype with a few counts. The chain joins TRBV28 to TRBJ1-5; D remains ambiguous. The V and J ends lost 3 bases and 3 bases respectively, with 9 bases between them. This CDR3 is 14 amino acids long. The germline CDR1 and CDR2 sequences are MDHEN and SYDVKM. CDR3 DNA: TGTGCCAGCAGTTTCCGGTTCGTCAATCAGCCCCAGCATTTT. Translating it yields CASSFRFVNQPQHF.

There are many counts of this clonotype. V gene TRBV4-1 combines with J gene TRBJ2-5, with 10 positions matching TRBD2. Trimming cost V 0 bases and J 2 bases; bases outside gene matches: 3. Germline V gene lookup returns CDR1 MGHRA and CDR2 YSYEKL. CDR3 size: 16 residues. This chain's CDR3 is CASSQDPAGGQETQYF. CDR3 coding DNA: TGCGCCAGCAGCCAAGACCCAGCGGGAGGGCAAGAGACCCAGTACTTC.

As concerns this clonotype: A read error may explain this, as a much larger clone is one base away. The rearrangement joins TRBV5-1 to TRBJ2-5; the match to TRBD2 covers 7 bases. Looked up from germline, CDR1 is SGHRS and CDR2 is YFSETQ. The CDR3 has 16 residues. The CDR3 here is CASSDQLATPEENQYF. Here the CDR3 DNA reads TGCGCCAGCAGCGACCAACTAGCGACTCCTGAAGAGAACCAGTACTTC.

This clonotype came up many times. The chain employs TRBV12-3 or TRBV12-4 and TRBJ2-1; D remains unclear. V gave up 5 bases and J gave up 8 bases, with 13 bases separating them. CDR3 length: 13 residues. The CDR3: CASSPILLDEQFF. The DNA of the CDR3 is TGTGCCAGCAGTCCAATCTTGCTGGATGAGCAGTTCTTC.